The present T cell receptor (beta chain) was sequenced within a study of long-term antiretroviral therapy in people with HIV. The CDR3 covers 13 residues. V was trimmed by 2 bases and J by 0 bases, leaving 5 bases between them. CDR1 and CDR2 from the germline V gene are SGHNT and YYREEE (reference sequence). About this clone itself: The antigen is not known.

Assay version v3.0 of immunoSEQ was used, and it was run at survey level. About 35,000-50,000 T-cell genomes per sample were the sequencing target. Sequencing used immunoSEQ multiplex PCR; TCRdb keeps in-frame clones, though not all of them. Of approximately 37,000 clones listed, over 80% are singletons. Samples held about 0.85-10 million cryopreserved PBMC, and DNA extraction followed. Study conclusions and caveats: Specimens of blood were obtained during 2004 to 2017, possibly under older ART regimens.

The V gene is TRBV5-4, the J gene TRBJ1-1; D uncertain. The source material was unsorted PBMCs, sampled 1 year after starting antiretroviral therapy. The sequence was obtained from a man younger than 35 with HIV. The CDR3 loop is CASSFLMNTEAFF. Here the CDR3 DNA reads TGTGCCAGCAGCTTTCTCATGAACACTGAAGCTTTCTTT. The full variable domain, with the rest looked up from reference TRBV5-4 and TRBJ1-1, is ETGVTQSPTHLIKTRGQQVTLRCSSQSGHNTVSWYQQALGQGPQFIFQYYREEENGRGNFPPRFSGLQFPNYSSELNVNALELDDSALYLCASSFLMNTEAFFGQGTRLTVV.